Shown below are 13 T cell receptor beta chains from a single sample sequenced in a study of CD8 T cells in ankylosing spondylitis. Findings and limits, study-wide: Ankylosing spondylitis blood appeared to carry a characteristic TCR beta motif of roughly eight highly homologous variants.

These receptors are not linked to any known antigen. TCRdb processed the 5' RACE reads anew with MiXCR; each CDR3 protein has one entry. The sample has over 600,000 distinct CDR3 sequences; about 20% are singletons. Sequenced sample: blood, either unsorted or a sorted T cell fraction (not recorded which). The receptors were sampled from a male donor with ankylosing spondylitis.

As to this clonotype: This could be a read error, since a much larger clone is one nucleotide away. As the CDR3 is not closed by the conserved phenylalanine or tryptophan, this likely results from a read error. The chain links TRBV12-3 or TRBV12-4 to TRBJ2-1; tentatively, D is TRBD2 (6 bases). Between the trimmed V and J ends, which lost 5 bases and 5 bases, there was a span of 13 bases. CDR3 length equals 14 residues. CDR3 DNA: TGTGCCAGCAGTACTTGGGGGGTAAACAATGAGCAGTTCTCC. Amino acid sequence: CASSTWGVNNEQFS.

The chain joins TRBV30 to TRBJ2-3; TRBD1 matches 9 bases. Germline CDR1 GTSNPN, CDR2 SVGIG (reference sequence). Trimming at V came to 5 bases and at J to 1 base, leaving 4 bases not matched to a gene. CDR3 length: 14 residues. The CDR3 sequence is CAWGDRGGTDTQYF. In nucleotides, the CDR3 is TGTGCCTGGGGAGACAGGGGGGGCACAGATACGCAGTATTTT.

This clonotype has ten or more counts. The CDR3 is CASSFTGGGTGELFF. The CDR3 bases are TGCGCCAGCAGCTTCACAGGGGGCGGCACCGGGGAGCTGTTTTTT. The chain is built from TRBV5-1 and TRBJ2-2; TRBD1 matches 9 bases. Germline CDR1 SGHRS, CDR2 YFSETQ. The V gene end was trimmed by 2 bases and the J gene end by 4 bases; junction bases not matched to a gene: 3. This CDR3 region has 15 residues.

The table lists this clonotype with a few counts. V is TRBV6-2 or TRBV6-3 and J is TRBJ2-7; weak D call: TRBD2 (6 bases). This CDR3 has 14 amino acids. In germline, CDR1 is MNHEY, CDR2 SVGEGT. V was trimmed by 6 bases and J by 2 bases, leaving 14 bases between them. The CDR3 nucleotides are TGTGCCAGCAGCCCCCGGGAGCTAACCTACGAGCAGTACTTC. This gives the protein CASSPRELTYEQYF.

V and J are TRBV5-6 and TRBJ1-2, with 8 nucleotides matching TRBD1. Germline V gene data show CDR1 as SGHDT and CDR2 as YYEEEE. The CDR3 is 16 residues long. After removal of 0 bases from V and 2 bases from J, the junction contained 6 bases not matched to a gene. The CDR3 is CASSLAGGASNYGYTF. The CDR3 nucleotides read TGTGCCAGCAGCTTGGCAGGGGGCGCGAGCAACTATGGCTACACCTTC.

This clonotype has a handful of counts. The chain combines TRBV27 with TRBJ2-7, with a tentative D call TRBD2 (6 bases). V lost 5 bases, J lost 4 bases, and 15 bases lay in between. CDR3 size: 14 residues. The germline V gene encodes CDR1 MNHEY and CDR2 SMNVEV (reference sequence). CDR3 protein: CASSLMTGTYEQYF. CDR3 bases: TGTGCCAGCAGTCTTATGACCGGGACTTACGAGCAGTACTTC.

DNA of the CDR3: TGTGCCAGCAGTTTAGCGGGCCTAGCGGGAGAGAAGTCAAATGAGCAGTTCTTC. It codes for CASSLAGLAGEKSNEQFF. This chain links TRBV12-3 or TRBV12-4 with TRBJ2-1; 10 bases align to TRBD2. J gave up 7 bases and V 0 bases, and 12 bases lay outside the gene matches. The CDR3 extends over 18 amino acids.

The CDR3 loop is CASSQTGEETQYF. The DNA of the CDR3 is TGTGCCAGCAGTCAGACAGGGGAAGAGACCCAGTACTTC. The chain recombines TRBV7-9 with TRBJ2-5; 8 bases align to TRBD1. Per the germline V gene, CDR1 is SEHNR and CDR2 is FQNEAQ (reference sequence). This CDR3 is built from 13 residues. V lost 6 bases and J lost 3; bases outside the gene matches: 3.

This clonotype was recorded at least ten times. This sequence joins TRBV12-3 or TRBV12-4 and TRBJ2-1, with TRBD2 as a possible D gene (5 bases). The germline V and J ends were trimmed by 5 bases and 9 bases, with 11 bases remaining between them. CDR3 length: 12 residues. The CDR3 DNA reads as TGTGCCAGCAGTACGGGGAGAGGTGAGCAGTTCTTC. Translating gives CASSTGRGEQFF.

The chain carries TRBV2 and TRBJ1-5, with D uncertain. Germline assignment: CDR1 SNHLY and CDR2 FYNNEI. V dropped 1 base and J dropped 2 bases, with 6 bases sitting between them. There are 14 residues in the CDR3. CDR3 sequence (DNA): TGTGCCAGCAGTGAAGGGGCTGGCAATCAGCCCCAGCATTTT. Amino acids: CASSEGAGNQPQHF.

This sequence joins TRBV5-1 and TRBJ2-7, with a possible D match to TRBD2 (6 bases). Trimming stripped 5 bases from V and 2 bases from J, with 14 bases between. The CDR3 length is 14 residues. CDR1 and CDR2 from the germline V gene are SGHRS and YFSETQ. Here the CDR3 reads CASRLGGDTYEQYF. The CDR3 nucleotides are TGCGCCAGCAGGCTGGGCGGGGATACCTACGAGCAGTACTTC.

This clonotype turned up a few times. The V and J genes are TRBV18 and TRBJ2-1, with D tentatively TRBD1 (6 bases). V lost 0 bases to trimming and J lost 0 bases, with 18 bases between them. Germline loops: CDR1 KGHSH, CDR2 LQKENI. The CDR3 has 19 amino acids. CDR3: CASSPPRTAVRSSYNEQFF. CDR3 DNA sequence: TGTGCCAGCTCACCACCGAGGACAGCCGTCCGCTCCTCCTACAATGAGCAGTTCTTC.

The gene calls are TRBV29-1 and TRBJ2-5; no reliable D call. The CDR3 is made up of 12 amino acids. With 7 bases removed from V and 1 base from J, the gap between germline ends came to 10 bases. CDR1 is SQVTM and CDR2 is ANQGSEA in the germline V gene. The CDR3 reads CSGHSSQETQYF. In DNA form, the CDR3 reads TGCAGCGGTCACAGCTCCCAAGAGACCCAGTACTTC.